These 27 T cell receptor beta chains were all obtained from the same sample, sequenced in a study of T cell responses to AZD1222 COVID-19 vaccine. Measured with immunoSEQ multiplex PCR; TCRdb has only the in-frame clones, and not every one. The data contain approximately 70,000 clones, 82% of them seen just once; the ten biggest clones take up 5.4%. The material was peripheral blood, obtained on day 0 of AZD1222 vaccination. The receptors stem from an adult in good health.

The chain has TRBV2 and TRBJ1-4, with 9 nucleotides matching TRBD1. The CDR3 sequence is 15 residues long. CDR1 SNHLY and CDR2 FYNNEI come from the germline V gene. V was pared by 4 bases and J by 5 bases, with 5 bases of the junction left unmatched. CDR3: CASSVGDRDNEKLFF. CDR3 sequence (DNA): TGTGCCAGCAGTGTGGGGGACAGGGACAATGAAAAACTGTTTTTT.

The chain uses TRBV5-1 and TRBJ2-3; TRBD2 matches 9 bases. This CDR3 comprises 17 residues. Germline assignment: CDR1 SGHRS and CDR2 YFSETQ. Trimming at V came to 4 bases and at J to 1 base, leaving 10 bases not matched to a gene. As DNA, the CDR3 is TGCGCCAGCAGCCCGCCTTTGGCTAGCGGGGGCACAGATACGCAGTATTTT. Translating gives CASSPPLASGGTDTQYF. Using reference TRBV5-1 and TRBJ2-3 for the parts outside the CDR3, the full variable domain is KAGVTQTPRYLIKTRGQQVTLSCSPISGHRSVSWYQQTPGQGLQFLFEYFSETQRNKGNFPGRFSGRQFSNSRSEMNVSTLELGDSALYLCASSPPLASGGTDTQYFGPGTRLTVL.

This chain uses TRBV6-5 with TRBJ2-1; a weak D match, TRBD1 (6 bases). The length of the CDR3 is 13 residues. Germline CDR1 MNHEY, CDR2 SVGAGI. Trimming removed 1 base at V and 10 bases at J, with 11 bases between. For the CDR3, the DNA is TGTGCCAGCAGTTACTTGGGGGCCAGCGAGCAGTTCTTC. Its translation is CASSYLGASEQFF.

The chain couples TRBV7-9 to TRBJ2-2; no reliable D call. CDR1 SEHNR and CDR2 FQNEAQ come from the germline V gene (reference sequence). V shed 1 base and J shed 1 base, with 4 bases lying between them. The CDR3 is 14 amino acids. Here the CDR3 reads CASSLERNTGELFF. The CDR3 nucleotides read TGTGCCAGCAGCTTAGAAAGGAACACCGGGGAGCTGTTTTTT.

V usage is TRBV6-1 and J usage is TRBJ1-2; D call uncertain. This CDR3 is built from 15 residues. Trimming shortened V by 3 bases and J by 8 bases, and 19 bases separated the two germline ends. CDR1 is MNHNS, CDR2 SASEGT, per germline. The CDR3 spells CASSEVASGYGGYTF. As DNA, the CDR3 is TGTGCCAGCAGTGAGGTGGCATCGGGGTATGGGGGCTACACCTTC.

The chain links TRBV5-1 to TRBJ2-3; tentative D call: TRBD1 (6 bases). V dropped 1 base and J dropped 5 bases, with 11 bases sitting between them. The CDR3 runs 14 residues. Germline V gene sequence: CDR1 SGHRS, CDR2 YFSETQ. The CDR3 nucleotides read TGCGCCAGCAGCTTGAATGGGGGCAAAGATACGCAGTATTTT. As protein: CASSLNGGKDTQYF.

The chain links TRBV6-5 to TRBJ2-7, with D possibly TRBD2 on 5 matching bases. Between the trimmed V and J ends, which lost 2 bases and 3 bases, there was a span of 8 bases. Germline assignment: CDR1 MNHEY and CDR2 SVGAGI. The CDR3 length is 13 residues. The CDR3 coding sequence is TGTGCCAGCAGTTACGGAGGTAGCTACGAGCAGTACTTC. Amino acid sequence: CASSYGGSYEQYF.

The chain has TRBV18 and TRBJ1-2, with 10 nucleotides matching TRBD1. In germline, CDR1 is KGHSH, CDR2 LQKENI. The trim removed 0 bases at V and 8 bases at J, leaving 9 bases unmatched. The CDR3 extends over 16 amino acids. The CDR3 nucleotides are TGTGCCAGCTCACCACCGACGACAGGGGGCGAGGGCGGCTACACCTTC. Translation: CASSPPTTGGEGGYTF.

The chain joins TRBV5-5 to TRBJ1-1; unclear D gene. The V end lost 0 bases, the J end lost 1 base, and 4 bases lay between the germline ends. The CDR3 runs to 13 residues. The germline V gene has CDR1 SGHKS and CDR2 YYEKEE (reference sequence). The CDR3 loop reads CASSLGGNTEAFF. The DNA for the CDR3 is TGTGCCAGCAGCTTGGGGGGGAACACTGAAGCTTTCTTT.

V gene TRBV5-6 combines with J gene TRBJ1-2, with 7 positions matching TRBD1. V was pared by 0 bases and J by 7 bases, with 9 bases of the junction left unmatched. The V gene's germline CDR1 is SGHDT and CDR2 YYEEEE. This CDR3 has 15 amino acids. In DNA, the CDR3 is TGTGCCAGCAGCTTGGCGGCAGGGGGTACTTTTGGCTACACCTTC. This sequence encodes CASSLAAGGTFGYTF.

The chain carries TRBV19 and TRBJ2-3; 8 bases fit TRBD1. V trimming: 3 bases; J trimming: 5 bases; junction bases outside the gene matches: 7. CDR3 length equals 15 residues. The germline gives CDR1 LNHDA, CDR2 SQIVND (reference sequence). The CDR3 protein is CASSMSQGAEDTQYF. In DNA form, the CDR3 reads TGTGCCAGTAGTATGTCGCAGGGGGCAGAAGATACGCAGTATTTT.

V gene TRBV24-1 combines with J gene TRBJ1-4, with D unclear. This CDR3 spans 18 amino acids. Germline CDR1 KGHDR, CDR2 SFDVKD. V lost 3 bases and J 8 bases, leaving 24 bases between the germline ends. This CDR3 reads CATSDLRFWGPFREKLFF. CDR3 nucleotide sequence: TGTGCCACCAGTGATCTACGCTTTTGGGGTCCCTTTAGGGAAAAACTGTTTTTT.

This chain links TRBV7-9 with TRBJ2-7; 7 bases match TRBD1. The J segment lost 4 bases and the V segment lost 1 base, leaving 10 bases of the junction unmatched. The V gene's germline CDR1 is SEHNR and CDR2 FQNEAQ (reference sequence). This CDR3 is built from 16 residues. CDR3 protein: CASSLDSGQMLYEQYF. The CDR3 DNA sequence: TGTGCCAGCAGCTTAGATTCGGGACAGATGCTTTACGAGCAGTACTTC.

The rearrangement uses TRBV10-3 and TRBJ1-1; D call uncertain. The CDR3 extends over 14 amino acids. Germline V CDR1 and CDR2: ENHRY, SYGVKD. Between the trimmed V and J ends, which lost 2 bases and 0 bases, there was a span of 7 bases. The CDR3 DNA reads as TGTGCCATCAGTGAGACGGGAATGAACACTGAAGCTTTCTTT. This gives the protein CAISETGMNTEAFF.

This chain joins TRBV11-1 and TRBJ1-4; weak D call: TRBD1 (5 bases). Between the trimmed V and J ends, which lost 5 bases and 1 base, there was a span of 8 bases. Germline lookup yields CDR1 SGHAT and CDR2 FQDESV (reference sequence). This CDR3 has 14 residues. The CDR3 DNA is TGTGCCAGCAGCATAGACAGAACTAATGAAAAACTGTTTTTT. It codes for CASSIDRTNEKLFF.

The rearrangement joins TRBV7-9 to TRBJ1-2; D not certain. V was trimmed by 4 bases and J by 7 bases, leaving 4 bases between them. CDR1 is SEHNR and CDR2 is FQNEAQ in the germline V gene (reference sequence). The CDR3 spans 10 residues. CDR3 DNA: TGTGCCAGCAGCTCCGGTGGCTACACCTTC. Translated: CASSSGGYTF. The variable domain in full, with the rest retrieved from reference TRBV7-9 and TRBJ1-2, is DTGVSQNPRHKITKRGQNVTFRCDPISEHNRLYWYRQTLGQGPEFLTYFQNEAQLEKSRLLSDRFSAERPKGSFSTLEIQRTEQGDSAMYLCASSSGGYTFGSGTRLTVV.

This clone is a singleton in its sample. V gene TRBV7-2 combines with J gene TRBJ1-2; TRBD1 matches 9 bases. CDR3 size: 14 residues. With V trimmed by 5 bases and J by 7 bases, 8 bases remained unmatched. Germline CDR1 and CDR2: SGHTA and FQGNSA. The CDR3 here is CASSPGTGLTGYTF. Here the CDR3 DNA reads TGTGCCAGCAGCCCCGGGACAGGGCTTACTGGCTACACCTTC.

The chain combines TRBV5-4 with TRBJ2-3; D may be TRBD2 (6 bases). V lost 6 bases to trimming and J lost 0 bases, with 17 bases between them. CDR1 and CDR2 from the germline V gene are SGHNT and YYREEE (reference sequence). This CDR3 is 16 amino acids long. CDR3 coding DNA: TGTGCCAGCATCCCGGCAGGAGGGCCTAGCACAGATACGCAGTATTTT. It is translated as CASIPAGGPSTDTQYF.

The V call is TRBV4-3, the J call TRBJ2-5; TRBD2 aligns across 8 bases. Germline assignment: CDR1 LGHNA and CDR2 YSLEER. The V gene end was trimmed by 0 bases and the J gene end by 4 bases; junction bases not matched to a gene: 4. This CDR3 has 15 residues. Here the CDR3 DNA reads TGCGCCAGCAGCCAAGATAACGGGGGGGCAGAGACCCAGTACTTC. The encoded protein is CASSQDNGGAETQYF.

The chain carries TRBV28 and TRBJ2-6; D unclear. The germline gives CDR1 MDHEN, CDR2 SYDVKM. Trimming removed 6 bases at V and 1 base at J, with 4 bases between. The CDR3 has 13 amino acids. CDR3 region: CASSSSGANVLTF. The CDR3 nucleotides read TGTGCCAGCAGCTCTTCTGGGGCCAACGTCCTGACTTTC.

The chain employs TRBV18 and TRBJ2-3; 8 bases fit TRBD1. This CDR3 has 14 amino acids. CDR1 KGHSH and CDR2 LQKENI come from the germline V gene. J was trimmed by 5 bases and V by 5 bases; bases with no gene match: 6. CDR3 region: CASSKDRGGDTQYF. The CDR3 region has the DNA TGTGCCAGCTCAAAAGACAGGGGAGGAGATACGCAGTATTTT.

The chain links TRBV7-9 to TRBJ2-7; D is ambiguous. CDR3 length equals 12 residues. V was clipped by 1 base and J by 3 bases, with 4 bases between them. Germline lookup yields CDR1 SEHNR and CDR2 FQNEAQ (reference sequence). The CDR3 here is CASSLGVYEQYF. The CDR3 DNA follows: TGTGCCAGCAGCTTAGGGGTCTACGAGCAGTACTTC.

This clone was observed a few times. J is TRBJ2-7 and V is TRBV11-2, with 7 bases aligning to TRBD2. The trim removed 4 bases at V and 2 bases at J, leaving 8 bases unmatched. The length of the CDR3 is 15 residues. In germline, CDR1 is SGHAT, CDR2 FQNNGV. The CDR3 region has the DNA TGTGCCAGCAGCTCGCCCGGGGGGACGACCTACGAGCAGTACTTC. Its protein product is CASSSPGGTTYEQYF.

The chain links TRBV6-5 to TRBJ1-2; D gene unclear. The CDR3 runs 13 residues. Germline V gene data show CDR1 as MNHEY and CDR2 as SVGAGI. Trimming took off 6 bases at V and 3 bases at J, with 11 bases between the two ends. CDR3 sequence (DNA): TGTGCCAGCAGCCCGCTGGGCCACTATGGCTACACCTTC. It yields the protein CASSPLGHYGYTF.

The CDR3 region has the DNA TGTGCCAGCAGTTACGACAGGGCGGATGAAAAACTGTTTTTT. Translating gives CASSYDRADEKLFF. V is TRBV6-6 and J is TRBJ1-4; TRBD1 matches at 7 bases. With V trimmed by 2 bases and J by 6 bases, 3 bases remained unmatched. Per the germline V gene, CDR1 is MNHNY and CDR2 is SVGAGI (reference sequence). The length of the CDR3 is 14 residues.

The rearrangement joins TRBV21-1 to TRBJ2-3. TRBV21-1 is an annotated pseudogene. This CDR3 has 12 residues. The CDR3 protein is CASSNRTDTQYF. For the CDR3, the DNA is TGTGCCAGCAGCAATCGCACAGATACGCAGTATTTT.

The chain employs TRBV18 and TRBJ2-5, with 7 bases identical to TRBD2. The V segment lost 1 base and the J segment 5 bases; nucleotides outside the gene matches: 19. The CDR3 is 19 amino acids. CDR1 and CDR2 (germline): KGHSH, LQKENI. DNA of the CDR3: TGTGCCAGCTCACCACGGTATAGCGGGCCCCATAGGGAATTTGAGACCCAGTACTTC. Translation gives CASSPRYSGPHREFETQYF.